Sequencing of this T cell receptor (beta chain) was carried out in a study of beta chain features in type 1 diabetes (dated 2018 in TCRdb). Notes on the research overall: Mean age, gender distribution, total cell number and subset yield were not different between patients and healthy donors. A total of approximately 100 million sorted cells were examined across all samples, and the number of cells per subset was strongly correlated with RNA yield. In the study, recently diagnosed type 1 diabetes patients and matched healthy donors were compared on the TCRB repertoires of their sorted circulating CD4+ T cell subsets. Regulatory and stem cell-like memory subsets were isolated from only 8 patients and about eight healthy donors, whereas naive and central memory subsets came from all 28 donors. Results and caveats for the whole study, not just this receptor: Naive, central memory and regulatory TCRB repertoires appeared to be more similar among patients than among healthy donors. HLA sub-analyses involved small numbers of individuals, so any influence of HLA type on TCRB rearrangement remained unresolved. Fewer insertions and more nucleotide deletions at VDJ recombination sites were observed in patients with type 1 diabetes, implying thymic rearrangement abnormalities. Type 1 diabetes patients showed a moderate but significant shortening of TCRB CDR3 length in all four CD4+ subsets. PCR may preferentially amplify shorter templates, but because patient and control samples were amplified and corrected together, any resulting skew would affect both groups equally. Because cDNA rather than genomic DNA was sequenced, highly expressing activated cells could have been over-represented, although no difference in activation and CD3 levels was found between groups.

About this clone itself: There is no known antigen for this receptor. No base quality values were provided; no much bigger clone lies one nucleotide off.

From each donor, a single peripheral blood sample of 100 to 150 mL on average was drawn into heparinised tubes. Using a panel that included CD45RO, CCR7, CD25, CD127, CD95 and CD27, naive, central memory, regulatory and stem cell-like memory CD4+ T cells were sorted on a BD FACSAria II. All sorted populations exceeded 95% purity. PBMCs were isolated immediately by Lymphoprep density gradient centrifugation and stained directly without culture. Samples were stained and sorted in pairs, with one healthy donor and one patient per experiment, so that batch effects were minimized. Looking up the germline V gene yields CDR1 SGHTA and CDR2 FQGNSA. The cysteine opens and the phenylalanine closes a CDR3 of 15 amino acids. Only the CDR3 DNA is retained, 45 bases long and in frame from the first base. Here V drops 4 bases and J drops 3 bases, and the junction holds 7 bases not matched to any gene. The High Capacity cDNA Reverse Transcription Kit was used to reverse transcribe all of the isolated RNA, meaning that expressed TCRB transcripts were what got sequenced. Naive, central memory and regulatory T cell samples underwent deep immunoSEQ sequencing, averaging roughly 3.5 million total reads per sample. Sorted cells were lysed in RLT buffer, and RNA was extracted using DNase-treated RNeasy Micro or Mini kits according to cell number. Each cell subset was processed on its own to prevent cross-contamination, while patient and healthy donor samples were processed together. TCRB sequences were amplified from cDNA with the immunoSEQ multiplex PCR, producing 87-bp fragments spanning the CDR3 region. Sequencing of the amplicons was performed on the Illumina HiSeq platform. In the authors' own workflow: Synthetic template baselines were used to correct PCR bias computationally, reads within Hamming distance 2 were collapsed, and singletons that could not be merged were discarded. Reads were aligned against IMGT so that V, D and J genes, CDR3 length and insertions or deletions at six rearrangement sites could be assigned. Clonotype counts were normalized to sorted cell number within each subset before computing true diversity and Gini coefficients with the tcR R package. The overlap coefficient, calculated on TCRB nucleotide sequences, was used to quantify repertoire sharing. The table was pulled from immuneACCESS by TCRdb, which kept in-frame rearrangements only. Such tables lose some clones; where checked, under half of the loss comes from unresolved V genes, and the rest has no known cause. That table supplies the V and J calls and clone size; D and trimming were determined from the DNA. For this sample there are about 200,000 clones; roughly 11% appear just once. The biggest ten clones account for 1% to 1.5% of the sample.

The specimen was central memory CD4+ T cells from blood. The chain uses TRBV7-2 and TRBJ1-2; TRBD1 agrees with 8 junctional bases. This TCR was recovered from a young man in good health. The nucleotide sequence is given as TGTGCCAGCAGCTCCCGGACAGGGAGGGACTATGGCTACACCTTC. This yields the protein CASSSRTGRDYGYTF.